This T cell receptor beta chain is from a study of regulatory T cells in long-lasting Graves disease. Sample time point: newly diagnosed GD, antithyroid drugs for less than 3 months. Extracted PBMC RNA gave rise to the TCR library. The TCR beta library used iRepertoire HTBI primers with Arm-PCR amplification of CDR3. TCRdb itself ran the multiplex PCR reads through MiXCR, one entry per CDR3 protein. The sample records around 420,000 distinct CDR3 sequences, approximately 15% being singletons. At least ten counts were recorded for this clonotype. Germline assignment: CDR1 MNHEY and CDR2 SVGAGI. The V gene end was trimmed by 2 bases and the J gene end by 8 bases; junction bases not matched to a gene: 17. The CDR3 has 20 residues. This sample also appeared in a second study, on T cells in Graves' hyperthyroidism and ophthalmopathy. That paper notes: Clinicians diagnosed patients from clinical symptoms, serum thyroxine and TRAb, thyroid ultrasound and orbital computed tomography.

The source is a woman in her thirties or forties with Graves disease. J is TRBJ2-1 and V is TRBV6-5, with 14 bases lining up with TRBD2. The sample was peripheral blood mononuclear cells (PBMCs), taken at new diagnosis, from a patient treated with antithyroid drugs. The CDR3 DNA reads TGTGCCAGCAGTTACCCCTCCCGGACTAGCGGGAGGAAGTTGACCGATGAGCAGTTCTTC. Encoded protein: CASSYPSRTSGRKLTDEQFF.